Each of the 4 T cell receptor beta chains below was sequenced from the same sample in a study of blood T cell repertoires in COVID-19. Some clones are missing from TCRdb's copy, which holds only in-frame ones; the method was immunoSEQ multiplex PCR. The profile shows fewer than 500,000 clones, approximately 89% of them singletons. The material sequenced was PBMCs or T cells enriched from blood (not recorded which). The receptors stem from a man aged 25 to 45 who had recovered from COVID-19.

CDR3 coding DNA: TGCGCCAGCAGTGGATCCGGGTCCGGCACTGAAGCTTTCTTT. This sequence encodes CASSGSGSGTEAFF. This chain joins TRBV10-1 and TRBJ1-1; D not certain. This CDR3 is 14 amino acids long. Trimming took 4 bases from V and 4 from J, leaving 13 bases between them. Germline V gene lookup returns CDR1 WNHNN and CDR2 SYGVQD (reference sequence).

As to this clone: The same CDR3 arises from other DNA sequences in this sample as well. The CDR3 bases are TGTGCCAGTAGTATATCAGGAAACACTGAAGCTTTCTTT. It specifies CASSISGNTEAFF. V gene TRBV19 combines with J gene TRBJ1-1; no firm D call. Trimming removed 2 bases from V and 2 bases from J, with 6 bases in between. The CDR3 runs 13 residues. CDR1 and CDR2 (germline): LNHDA, SQIVND (reference sequence).

This clone was seen more than once but under ten times. The chain links TRBV5-1 to TRBJ1-3; 9 positions match TRBD1. This CDR3 region has 16 residues. The ends lost 4 bases at V and 0 bases at J; junction bases unmatched: 5. CDR1 is SGHRS and CDR2 is YFSETQ in the germline V gene. Here the CDR3 reads CASSRGQGSSGNTIYF. The CDR3 nucleotides are TGCGCCAGCAGCCGGGGACAGGGAAGCTCTGGAAACACCATATATTTT. Variable domain in full (rest from reference TRBV5-1 and TRBJ1-3): KAGVTQTPRYLIKTRGQQVTLSCSPISGHRSVSWYQQTPGQGLQFLFEYFSETQRNKGNFPGRFSGRQFSNSRSEMNVSTLELGDSALYLCASSRGQGSSGNTIYFGEGSWLTVV.

The V gene is TRBV7-6, the J gene TRBJ1-4, with D possibly being TRBD1 (5 bases). V lost 5 bases and J 0 bases, leaving 10 bases between the germline ends. CDR1 is SGHVS and CDR2 is FNYEAQ in the germline V gene. The CDR3 consists of 15 residues. The CDR3 sequence is CASSLDSATNEKLFF. The DNA of the CDR3 is TGTGCCAGCAGCCTTGACAGTGCAACTAATGAAAAACTGTTTTTT.